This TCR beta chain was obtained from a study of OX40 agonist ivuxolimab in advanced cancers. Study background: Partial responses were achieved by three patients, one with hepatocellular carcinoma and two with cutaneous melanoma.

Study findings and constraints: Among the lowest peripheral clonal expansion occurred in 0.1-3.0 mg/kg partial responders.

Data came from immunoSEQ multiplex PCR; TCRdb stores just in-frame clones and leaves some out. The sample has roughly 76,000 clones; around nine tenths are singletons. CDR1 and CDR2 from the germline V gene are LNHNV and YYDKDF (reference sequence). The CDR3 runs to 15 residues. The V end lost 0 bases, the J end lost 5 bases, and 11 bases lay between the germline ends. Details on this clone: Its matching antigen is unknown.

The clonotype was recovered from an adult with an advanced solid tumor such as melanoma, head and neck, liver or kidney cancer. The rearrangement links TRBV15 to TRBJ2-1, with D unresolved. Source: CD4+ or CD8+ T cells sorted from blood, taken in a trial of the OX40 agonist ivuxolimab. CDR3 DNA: TGTGCCACCAGCAGAGATCGTTTTCTGAACAATGAGCAGTTCTTC. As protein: CATSRDRFLNNEQFF.